The 20 T cell receptor beta chains below were found in one sample sequenced in a study of T-cell memory formation after mild COVID-19. Each CDR3 protein gets one entry after TCRdb re-called the 5' RACE reads with MiXCR. The profile shows about 290,000 distinct CDR3 sequences, more than 15% of them singletons. The sample was PBMCs or a T cell subset sorted from them (not recorded which). The source of these receptors is a young man who had mild COVID-19 (a few samples of this study predate the infection). Cell type and time point are not known.

This chain links TRBV15 with TRBJ2-3, with 10 bases fitting TRBD2. In germline, CDR1 is LNHNV, CDR2 YYDKDF (reference sequence). The CDR3 is 16 amino acids. J was trimmed by 1 base and V by 4 bases; bases with no gene match: 5. CDR3 nucleotide sequence: TGTGCCACCAGCACCGGGACTAGCGCGGGCACAGATACGCAGTATTTT. It encodes CATSTGTSAGTDTQYF.

This clonotype has a count of ten or more. V gene TRBV12-3 or TRBV12-4 combines with J gene TRBJ2-3; D uncertain. With 7 bases removed from V and 3 bases from J, the gap between germline ends came to 8 bases. The CDR3 is made up of 12 amino acids. CDR3 nucleotide sequence: TGTGCCAGCACCCCTTTAACAGATACGCAGTATTTT. This encodes CASTPLTDTQYF.

The chain is built from TRBV25-1 and TRBJ2-7; TRBD1 matches at 7 bases. Germline V gene sequence: CDR1 MGHDK, CDR2 SYGVNS. The CDR3 loop spans 14 amino acids. After removal of 9 bases from V and 1 base from J, the junction contained 9 bases not matched to a gene. The CDR3 DNA follows: TGTGCCAGTACTCGGACAGGTCCTTCCTACGAGCAGTACTTC. Protein product: CASTRTGPSYEQYF.

The chain has TRBV4-1 and TRBJ2-7; 9 bases fit TRBD2. CDR1 is MGHRA and CDR2 is YSYEKL in the germline V gene. V gave up 0 bases and J gave up 4 bases; unmatched junction bases: 4. This CDR3 has 15 amino acids. Here the CDR3 reads CASSQDKAGGYEQYV. The CDR3 DNA sequence: TGCGCCAGCAGCCAAGATAAAGCGGGGGGTTACGAGCAGTACGTC.

This clonotype was counted ten times or more. The chain recombines TRBV19 with TRBJ1-5; maybe TRBD1 (6 bases). The CDR3 contains 16 residues. With 5 bases removed from V and 3 bases from J, the gap between germline ends came to 17 bases. The germline V gene has CDR1 LNHDA and CDR2 SQIVND (reference sequence). Here the CDR3 reads CASSQRGGQINQPQHF. The CDR3 DNA is TGTGCCAGTAGTCAAAGGGGTGGACAGATCAATCAGCCCCAGCATTTT.

V gene TRBV10-2 combines with J gene TRBJ2-1, with 13 bases matching TRBD2. The CDR3 is 14 residues long. Looked up from germline, CDR1 is WSHSY and CDR2 is SAAADI. V lost 3 bases and J lost 13; bases outside the gene matches: 6. The CDR3 sequence is CASSELAGGPLQFF. CDR3 sequence (DNA): TGCGCCAGCAGTGAACTAGCGGGGGGGCCCCTCCAGTTCTTC.

There are many counts of this clonotype. The V gene is TRBV6-5, the J gene TRBJ2-5; D remains ambiguous. The CDR3 is 13 residues long. The V end was cut by 5 bases, the J end by 7 bases, with 14 bases between. Germline CDR1 and CDR2: MNHEY and SVGAGI. DNA of the CDR3: TGTGCCAGCAGTCATAGAGATACTGGGACCCAGTACTTC. Amino acid sequence: CASSHRDTGTQYF.

This clonotype showed up just a few times. The rearrangement links TRBV2 to TRBJ2-5; no reliable D call. V lost 5 bases and J 1 base, leaving 8 bases between the germline ends. CDR1 and CDR2 (germline): SNHLY, FYNNEI. This CDR3 is built from 13 residues. The CDR3: CASSSETQETQYF. The CDR3 DNA reads TGTGCCAGCAGTTCAGAGACCCAAGAGACCCAGTACTTC.

The chain combines TRBV20-1 with TRBJ1-3; TRBD1 is a possible D gene (5 bases). The CDR3 has 17 amino acids. Deletions cut 0 bases from V and 0 bases from J, with 15 bases between. The germline CDR1 and CDR2 sequences are DFQATT and SNEGSKA (reference sequence). The CDR3 DNA reads TGCAGTGCTAGAGATGGTCAGGGTCAGGGCTCTGGAAACACCATATATTTT. It translates to CSARDGQGQGSGNTIYF.

This clonotype turned up a few times. The CDR3 loop is CASSPHHNQPQHF. In nucleotides, the CDR3 is TGTGCCAGCAGTCCACACCACAATCAGCCCCAGCATTTT. The V call is TRBV27, the J call TRBJ1-5; D is ambiguous. This CDR3 has 13 amino acids. Per germline, CDR1 MNHEY and CDR2 SMNVEV (reference sequence). V dropped 5 bases and J dropped 3 bases, with 8 bases sitting between them.

The J gene is TRBJ1-5, the V gene TRBV4-1; 7 bases line up with TRBD1. The germline V gene encodes CDR1 MGHRA and CDR2 YSYEKL. The CDR3 consists of 17 residues. Unmatched junction bases numbered 9, after V lost 4 bases and J lost 0 bases. CDR3 region: CASSPGGGPFSNQPQHF. DNA of the CDR3: TGCGCCAGCAGCCCGGGAGGGGGCCCCTTTAGCAATCAGCCCCAGCATTTT.

This clonotype was detected only a few times. The rearrangement uses TRBV20-1 and TRBJ2-7; the match to TRBD2 covers 11 bases. Germline CDR1 DFQATT, CDR2 SNEGSKA (reference sequence). The CDR3 totals 14 residues. Trimming took 6 bases from V and 3 from J; bases not matched to a gene: 7. DNA for the CDR3: TGCAGTGCCCCAGCCGGGACTAGCGGCTACGAGCAGTACTTC. It is translated as CSAPAGTSGYEQYF.

This chain uses TRBV4-3 with TRBJ2-5; TRBD2 agrees at 7 bases. The ends lost 1 base at V and 5 bases at J; junction bases unmatched: 4. The CDR3 is made up of 14 amino acids. Germline V gene data show CDR1 as LGHNA and CDR2 as YSLEER. CDR3: CASSQVGGGETQYF. CDR3 in DNA: TGCGCCAGCAGCCAAGTTGGGGGAGGGGAGACCCAGTACTTC.

V usage is TRBV27 and J usage is TRBJ2-2; 8 nucleotides align to TRBD2. The CDR3 sequence is 17 residues long. J lost 2 bases, V lost 2 bases, and 7 bases had no gene match. Germline-derived CDR1 and CDR2 are MNHEY and SMNVEV (reference sequence). The CDR3 DNA sequence: TGTGCCAGCAGTTTAACCCAGCGGGGGCAAAACACCGGGGAGCTGTTTTTT. It yields the protein CASSLTQRGQNTGELFF.

V and J are TRBV12-3 or TRBV12-4 and TRBJ2-7; D tentatively fits TRBD1 or TRBD2 (7 bases each). The CDR3 contains 15 residues. V dropped 5 bases and J dropped 2 bases, with 16 bases sitting between them. As DNA, the CDR3 is TGTGCCAGCAGTCGACAGGGAGGGGGGACCTACGAGCAGTACGTC. This translates into CASSRQGGGTYEQYV.

This chain connects TRBV5-1 to TRBJ2-2; a possible D gene is TRBD1 (7 bases). Trimming cost V 0 bases and J 0 bases, with 12 bases left between them. This CDR3 is 17 amino acids long. Germline V gene sequence: CDR1 SGHRS, CDR2 YFSETQ. CDR3 coding DNA: TGCGCCAGCAGCTTGGGAGGCGGGACAGCGAACACCGGGGAGCTGTTTTTT. Amino acids: CASSLGGGTANTGELFF. The variable domain in full, completed from reference TRBV5-1 and TRBJ2-2, reads KAGVTQTPRYLIKTRGQQVTLSCSPISGHRSVSWYQQTPGQGLQFLFEYFSETQRNKGNFPGRFSGRQFSNSRSEMNVSTLELGDSALYLCASSLGGGTANTGELFFGEGSRLTVL.

The chain carries TRBV18 and TRBJ1-1; no reliable D call. CDR1 is KGHSH and CDR2 is LQKENI in the germline V gene. This CDR3 region has 16 residues. Deletions cut 4 bases from V and 3 bases from J, with 18 bases between. The CDR3 reads CASSRGISYEDTEAFF. The CDR3 region has the DNA TGTGCCAGCTCACGAGGAATCTCATATGAGGACACTGAAGCTTTCTTT.

V and J are TRBV6-1 and TRBJ1-3, with TRBD1 matching 7 bases. The CDR3 is made up of 14 amino acids. CDR1 and CDR2 from the germline V gene are MNHNS and SASEGT. J was trimmed by 3 bases and V by 8 bases; bases with no gene match: 7. This chain's CDR3 is CASALQGSGNTIYF. The CDR3 nucleotides read TGTGCCAGCGCGTTACAGGGGAGTGGAAACACCATATATTTT.

This clonotype was seen a few times. V is TRBV27 and J is TRBJ1-4; D gene unclear. Germline assignment: CDR1 MNHEY and CDR2 SMNVEV (reference sequence). The V and J ends lost 4 bases and 7 bases respectively, with 10 bases between them. This CDR3 contains 13 residues. The CDR3 DNA reads as TGTGCCAGCAGTTCGCGGGCGGGTGAAAAACTGTTTTTT. Protein sequence: CASSSRAGEKLFF.

This clonotype was counted between two and nine times. The V and J genes are TRBV5-1 and TRBJ2-5; no firm D call. The V end lost 2 bases, the J end lost 3 bases, and 8 bases lay between the germline ends. Per germline, CDR1 SGHRS and CDR2 YFSETQ. This CDR3 is 13 amino acids long. CDR3 nucleotides: TGCGCCAGCAGCTTAACCAGTGAAGAGACCCAGTACTTC. Encoded protein: CASSLTSEETQYF.